The 20 T cell receptor beta chains reported below all come from one sample, sequenced in a study of T cell repertoires in cytomegalovirus infection (dated by TCRdb to the late 2010s). Sequencing relied on an Illumina HiSeq 1500. TCRdb ran its own pipeline on the public reads, namely fastp trimming at Q25 and MiXCR clone calling, and kept in-frame beta chains. A single entry per CDR3 protein holds the most common genes and DNA from its merged rows. A total of about 250,000 distinct CDR3 sequences appear in this sample, roughly an eighth of them only once. The ten largest clones take up 1.5% to 2% of the sample. Material for sequencing was PBMCs. The receptors were sampled from a human donor in good health (CMV status not recorded). Some clones in this sample may be carry-over from other donors' samples.

Note on this clonotype: A junction boundary mismatches the germline segment, possibly from a read error. The chain is built from TRBV5-1 and TRBJ1-2; 7 bases align to TRBD1. CDR3 size: 16 residues. CDR1 is SGHRS, CDR2 YFSETQ, per germline. CDR3: CTSSLVPRQGTGGYTF. CDR3 in DNA: TGCACCAGCAGCTTGGTTCCGAGACAGGGTACGGGAGGCTACACCTTC.

This sequence joins TRBV20-1 and TRBJ1-1; D unresolved. V was trimmed by 3 bases and J by 5 bases, leaving 7 bases between them. CDR3 size: 11 residues. Germline V lookup: CDR1 DFQATT, CDR2 SNEGSKA (reference sequence). CDR3 residues: CSARRVTEAFF. CDR3 sequence (DNA): TGCAGTGCTAGGAGGGTGACTGAAGCTTTCTTT.

The chain recombines TRBV18 with TRBJ1-1; TRBD1 matches at 7 bases. The V segment lost 2 bases and the J segment 0 bases; nucleotides outside the gene matches: 9. CDR1 and CDR2 (germline): KGHSH, LQKENI. The CDR3 runs to 17 residues. The chain's CDR3 is CASSPRPGGSVNTEAFF. CDR3 nucleotides: TGTGCCAGCTCACCAAGGCCAGGGGGGTCGGTGAACACTGAAGCTTTCTTT.

In this sample, this clonotype turned up many times. This chain links TRBV19 with TRBJ1-5, with D tentatively TRBD1 (5 bases). Germline CDR1 is LNHDA and CDR2 is SQIVND (reference sequence). The CDR3 loop spans 17 amino acids. V was cut by 5 bases and J by 2 bases, with 19 bases left in between. In DNA, the CDR3 is TGTGCCAGTAGTTTCGTTACTCAGGGCCCTGGCAATCAGCCCCAGCATTTT. Amino acid sequence: CASSFVTQGPGNQPQHF.

This chain uses TRBV6-2 or TRBV6-3 with TRBJ2-4; 8 bases map to TRBD1. The CDR3 runs 12 residues. Losses at the gene ends were 6 bases for V and 7 bases for J; bases not matched to a gene: 2. Looked up from germline, CDR1 is MNHEY and CDR2 is SVGEGT. CDR3 bases: TGTGCCAGCAGGCAGGGGGCGAACATTCAGTACTTC. It translates to CASRQGANIQYF.

This clonotype was detected many times. The CDR3 DNA reads TGTGCCAGCAGGGACAGGGTAAATGAGCAGTTCTTC. It codes for CASRDRVNEQFF. The V call is TRBV6-2 or TRBV6-3, the J call TRBJ2-1; 8 bases line up with TRBD1. Losses at the gene ends were 6 bases for V and 7 bases for J; bases not matched to a gene: 2. CDR3 size: 12 residues. The germline gives CDR1 MNHEY, CDR2 SVGEGT.

This clonotype was recorded at least ten times. For the CDR3, the DNA is TGTGCCAGCAGCCCGTCAGGGGGCAAGCAGGAAAAACTGTTTTTT. Translating it yields CASSPSGGKQEKLFF. The V call is TRBV7-3, the J call TRBJ1-4, with 8 nucleotides matching TRBD1. The trim removed 5 bases at V and 8 bases at J, leaving 10 bases unmatched. The CDR3 covers 15 residues. From germline, CDR1 is SGHTA and CDR2 FQGTGA.

This chain joins TRBV5-1 and TRBJ2-5; TRBD2 matches 15 bases. The CDR3 runs to 15 residues. The ends lost 4 bases at V and 5 bases at J; junction bases unmatched: 3. CDR1 and CDR2 (germline): SGHRS, YFSETQ. This chain's CDR3 is CASSRGTSGRETQYF. CDR3 bases: TGCGCCAGCAGCCGCGGGACTAGCGGGAGGGAGACCCAGTACTTC.

This clonotype was counted at least ten times. The genes are TRBV28 and TRBJ1-1, with 12 bases lining up with TRBD1. V trimming: 8 bases; J trimming: 4 bases; junction bases outside the gene matches: 8. Per the germline V gene, CDR1 is MDHEN and CDR2 is SYDVKM. The CDR3 consists of 15 residues. The CDR3 coding sequence is TGTGCCAGCCTGGGACAGGGGGCGCGATCCACTGAAGCTTTCTTT. Its translation: CASLGQGARSTEAFF.

This clonotype was counted ten times or more. The gene calls are TRBV7-2 and TRBJ1-6; tentatively, D is TRBD1 (6 bases). Trimming took 5 bases from V and 0 from J, leaving 17 bases between them. Per the germline V gene, CDR1 is SGHTA and CDR2 is FQGNSA. There are 18 residues in the CDR3. The CDR3 loop reads CASSPPGGGASYNSPLHF. The CDR3 coding sequence is TGTGCCAGCAGCCCCCCCGGGGGGGGGGCCTCCTATAATTCACCCCTCCACTTT. Together with reference TRBV7-2 and TRBJ1-6, the CDR3 gives the full variable domain: GAGVSQSPSNKVTEKGKDVELRCDPISGHTALYWYRQSLGQGLEFLIYFQGNSAPDKSGLPSDRFSAERTGGSVSTLTIQRTQQEDSAVYLCASSPPGGGASYNSPLHFGNGTRLTVT.

The chain has TRBV5-1 and TRBJ2-1; 8 nucleotides agree with TRBD1. J lost 5 bases, V lost 3 bases, and 4 bases had no gene match. Germline V gene sequence: CDR1 SGHRS, CDR2 YFSETQ. There are 14 residues in the CDR3. The DNA of the CDR3 is TGCGCCAGCAGCTCCAGGACAGGGAACAATGAGCAGTTCTTC. Translation: CASSSRTGNNEQFF.

This clonotype was observed many times. This chain connects TRBV12-3 or TRBV12-4 to TRBJ2-7; 7 positions match TRBD1. The CDR3 runs to 15 residues. V lost 5 bases to trimming and J lost 2 bases; unmatched junction nucleotides: 9. This chain's CDR3 is CASSPKTGTTYEQYF. The CDR3 nucleotides are TGTGCCAGCAGTCCGAAGACAGGGACCACCTACGAGCAGTACTTC.

The table lists this clonotype with a few counts. The genes are TRBV12-3 or TRBV12-4 and TRBJ1-2, with 7 bases matching TRBD1. The length of the CDR3 is 13 residues. The V segment lost 6 bases and the J segment 4 bases; nucleotides outside the gene matches: 5. CDR3 nucleotides: TGTGCCAGCAGAACGGGACAGAGCTATGGCTACACCTTC. The encoded protein is CASRTGQSYGYTF.

The chain uses TRBV5-6 and TRBJ1-5, with a possible D match to TRBD1 (5 bases). Germline CDR1 SGHDT, CDR2 YYEEEE. This CDR3 spans 15 amino acids. Between the trimmed V and J ends, which lost 2 bases and 3 bases, there was a span of 12 bases. The CDR3 loop is CASSLRDGYNQPQHF. The CDR3 DNA follows: TGTGCCAGCAGCTTAAGGGACGGCTACAATCAGCCCCAGCATTTT.

The chain carries TRBV6-2 or TRBV6-3 and TRBJ1-5; no clear D. CDR1 is MNHEY, CDR2 SVGEGT, per germline. V was clipped by 5 bases and J by 7 bases, with 12 bases between them. The CDR3 runs 13 residues. The CDR3 spells CASSKEAGQPQHF. The CDR3 nucleotides are TGTGCCAGCAGTAAGGAGGCTGGACAGCCCCAGCATTTT.

The sample holds many counts of this clonotype. J is TRBJ2-2 and V is TRBV7-8; D is perhaps TRBD1 (6 bases). The CDR3 runs to 16 residues. In germline, CDR1 is SGHVS, CDR2 FQNEAQ. The V and J ends lost 5 bases and 2 bases respectively, with 15 bases between them. The CDR3 DNA reads TGTGCCAGCAGCCTTCTCGGGACAAGTAACACCGGGGAGCTGTTTTTT. Translating gives CASSLLGTSNTGELFF.

The chain employs TRBV5-5 and TRBJ2-3; no definite D call. V was trimmed by 0 bases and J by 1 base, leaving 6 bases between them. Looked up from germline, CDR1 is SGHKS and CDR2 is YYEKEE (reference sequence). The CDR3 is 14 amino acids. The CDR3 loop is CASSLEFGTDTQYF. The CDR3 DNA reads as TGTGCCAGCAGCTTGGAGTTCGGCACAGATACGCAGTATTTT.

This clonotype has ten or more counts. The chain joins TRBV7-2 to TRBJ1-3; no reliable D call. CDR3 size: 12 residues. Germline loops: CDR1 SGHTA, CDR2 FQGNSA. Trimming took 3 bases from V and 2 from J, leaving 2 bases between them. CDR3 amino acids: CASSFPGNTIYF. CDR3 nucleotide sequence: TGTGCCAGCAGCTTCCCTGGAAACACCATATATTTT.

This clonotype was detected ten times or more. The chain uses TRBV6-6 and TRBJ1-1; no clear D gene. CDR1 is MNHNY, CDR2 SVGAGI, per germline (reference sequence). The ends were cut back, 5 bases at V and 10 bases at J, with 17 bases in the middle. This CDR3 has 13 amino acids. This chain's CDR3 is CASSPLREGAAFF. The CDR3 DNA follows: TGTGCCAGCAGTCCTCTCAGAGAGGGTGCAGCTTTCTTT.

A note on this clonotype: A read error may produce the germline difference seen at one junction end. The rearrangement uses TRBV28 and TRBJ2-5; D may be TRBD1 (5 bases). The CDR3 is 15 amino acids. CDR1 MDHEN and CDR2 SYDVKM come from the germline V gene. CDR3 residues: CASGFPTRERGTQYF. The CDR3 nucleotides are TGTGCCAGCGGTTTCCCGACCCGCGAAAGGGGGACCCAGTACTTC.